This T cell receptor (beta chain) appears in the sequencing data of a study of post-analysis software for immune sequencing data. There are 15 residues in the CDR3. Per germline, CDR1 MNHEY and CDR2 SMNVEV (reference sequence). Trimming took 3 bases from V and 2 from J, leaving 12 bases between them. Worth noting for this clonotype: Its antigen remains unknown.

Unique-molecular-identifier-tagged TCR beta cDNA libraries were used. A population of roughly 0.85 to 10 million T cells gave rise to roughly 500,000 cDNA molecules. TCRdb passed the PCR reads through MiXCR, listing each CDR3 protein once. This table holds about 760,000 distinct CDR3 sequences, roughly 30% found once. Study conclusions and caveats: When patients were compared with controls, about 5 TRBV segments were more frequent, TRBV5-6, TRBV5-1 and TRBV20-1 among them.

The V call is TRBV27, the J call TRBJ2-3, with D unclear. Sequenced: blood. The clonotype originates from a girl aged 10 to 17 with multiple sclerosis. CDR3 nucleotide sequence: TGTGCCAGCAGTTTGTTACTACCTACCACAGATACGCAGTATTTT. This encodes CASSLLLPTTDTQYF.